This T cell receptor beta chain was documented in a study of blood T cell repertoires in COVID-19. V dropped 5 bases and J dropped 8 bases, with 13 bases sitting between them. Germline V gene sequence: CDR1 SGHVS, CDR2 FQNEAQ. This CDR3 contains 13 residues. Original processing notes: Reference gene primer amplification gave nucleated cell count estimates. Data came from immunoSEQ multiplex PCR; TCRdb stores just in-frame clones and leaves some out. V, J and clone size are those of that table, while D and trimming were read from the DNA. Here the sample spans around 88,000 clones, roughly 80% being singletons.

The source of this sequence is a woman of 80 years or more with acute or convalescent COVID-19. This chain connects TRBV7-8 to TRBJ1-5; D unclear. The sample taken for sequencing was peripheral blood. This CDR3 is CASSRARAEPQHF. The CDR3 DNA is TGTGCCAGCAGCCGCGCGCGAGCTGAGCCCCAGCATTTT.